This T cell receptor beta chain derives from a study of shared clonotypes between healthy human individuals. Germline CDR1 is SEHNR and CDR2 is FQNEAQ (reference sequence). The CDR3 consists of 14 residues. V was pared by 5 bases and J by 11 bases, with 21 bases between. CCR7-negative CD45RA+ TemRA cells were pooled with CD45RO+ cells for CD8 memory. This clone showed up just once. Its target is unknown. Profiling relied on immunoSEQ multiplex PCR, and the TCRdb table lists in-frame clones only, not all of them. The top ten clones hold around 15% of a sample with over 300,000 clones, around 86% of them seen once. Regarding the study as a whole: Naive subsets usually exceeded memory subsets in estimated richness.

V gene TRBV7-9 combines with J gene TRBJ1-1; D might be TRBD1 (6 bases). The receptor comes from a man between 18 and 35 years old in good health. The specimen sequenced was memory CD8+ T cells sorted from blood. Subset specified: CD45RO+ cells pooled with CCR7-negative TemRA cells. Here the CDR3 reads CASSPYITGLGAFF. CDR3 DNA sequence: TGTGCCAGCAGCCCCTACATTACAGGGCTGGGGGCTTTCTTT.